This T cell receptor (beta chain) emerged from a study of blood T cell repertoires in COVID-19. Across the study: Nucleic acid was either cDNA or gDNA, and it came from T cells, B-cell-depleted T cells, or PBMCs.

The repertoire was sequenced with immunoSEQ multiplex PCR; TCRdb's copy has only in-frame clones and lacks some. The data hold about 230,000 clones, with 75% to 85% observed a single time. Germline V gene lookup returns CDR1 SNHLY and CDR2 FYNNEI. V was clipped by 4 bases and J by 1 base, with 13 bases between them. The CDR3 sequence is 15 residues long. This clonotype was obtained from a woman aged 45-65 years with acute or convalescent COVID-19. Sequenced input: peripheral blood. The chain links TRBV2 to TRBJ1-1, with a possible D match to TRBD1 (6 bases). The CDR3 loop is CASSGDRLTNTEAFF. CDR3 DNA: TGTGCCAGCAGTGGAGACAGGTTAACGAACACTGAAGCTTTCTTT.